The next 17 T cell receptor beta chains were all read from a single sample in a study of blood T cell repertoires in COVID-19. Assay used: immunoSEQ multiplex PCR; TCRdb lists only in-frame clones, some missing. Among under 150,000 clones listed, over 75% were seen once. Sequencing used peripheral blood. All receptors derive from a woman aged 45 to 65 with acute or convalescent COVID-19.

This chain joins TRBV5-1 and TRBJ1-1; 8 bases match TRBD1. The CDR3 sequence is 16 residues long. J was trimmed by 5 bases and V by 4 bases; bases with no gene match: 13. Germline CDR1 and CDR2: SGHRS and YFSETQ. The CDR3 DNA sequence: TGCGCCAGCAGCGTCGAACCGGGACAGGTATGGACTGAAGCTTTCTTT. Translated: CASSVEPGQVWTEAFF.

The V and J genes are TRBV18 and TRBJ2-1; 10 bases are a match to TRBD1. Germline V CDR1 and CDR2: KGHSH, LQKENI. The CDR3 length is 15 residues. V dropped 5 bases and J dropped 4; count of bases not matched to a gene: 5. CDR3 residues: CASSTGTGEYNEQFF. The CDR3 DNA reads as TGTGCCAGCTCAACCGGGACAGGGGAGTACAATGAGCAGTTCTTC.

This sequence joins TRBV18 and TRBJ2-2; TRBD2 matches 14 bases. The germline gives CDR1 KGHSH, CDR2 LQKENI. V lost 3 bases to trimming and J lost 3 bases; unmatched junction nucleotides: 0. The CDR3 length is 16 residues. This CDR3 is CASSPGLAGDTGELFF. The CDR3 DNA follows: TGTGCCAGCTCACCGGGACTAGCGGGAGACACCGGGGAGCTGTTTTTT.

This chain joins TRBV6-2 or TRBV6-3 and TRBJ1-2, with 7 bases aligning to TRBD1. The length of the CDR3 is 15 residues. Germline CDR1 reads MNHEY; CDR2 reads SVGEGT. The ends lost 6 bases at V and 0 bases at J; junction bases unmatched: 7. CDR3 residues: CASSRGDSPNYGYTF. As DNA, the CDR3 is TGTGCCAGCAGCCGAGGGGACAGTCCTAACTATGGCTACACCTTC.

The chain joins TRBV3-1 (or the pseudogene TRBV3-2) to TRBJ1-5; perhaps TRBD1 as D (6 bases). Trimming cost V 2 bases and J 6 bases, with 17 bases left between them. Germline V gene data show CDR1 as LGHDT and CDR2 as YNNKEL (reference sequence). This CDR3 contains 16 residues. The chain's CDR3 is CASSQSGIQGSQPQHF. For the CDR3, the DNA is TGTGCCAGCAGCCAAAGTGGTATTCAGGGGTCTCAGCCCCAGCATTTT.

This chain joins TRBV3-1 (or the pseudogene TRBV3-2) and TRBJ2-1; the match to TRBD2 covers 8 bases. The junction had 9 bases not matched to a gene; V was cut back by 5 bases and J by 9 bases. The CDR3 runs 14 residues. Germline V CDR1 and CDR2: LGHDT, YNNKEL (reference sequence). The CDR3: CASSKPGLESEQFF. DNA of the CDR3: TGTGCCAGCAGCAAACCGGGACTAGAAAGTGAGCAGTTCTTC.

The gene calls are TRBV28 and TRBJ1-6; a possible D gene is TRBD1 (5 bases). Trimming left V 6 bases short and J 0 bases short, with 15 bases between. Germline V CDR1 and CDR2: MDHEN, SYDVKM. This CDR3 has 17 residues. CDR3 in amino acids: CASRVGGVSSYNSPLHF. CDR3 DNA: TGTGCCAGCAGGGTGGGGGGAGTGAGCTCCTATAATTCACCCCTCCACTTT.

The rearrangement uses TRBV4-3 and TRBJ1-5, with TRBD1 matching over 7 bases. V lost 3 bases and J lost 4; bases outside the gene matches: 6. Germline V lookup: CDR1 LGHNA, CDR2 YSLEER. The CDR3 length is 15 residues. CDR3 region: CASSQGWDRNQPQHF. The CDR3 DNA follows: TGCGCCAGCAGCCAGGGGTGGGACAGAAATCAGCCCCAGCATTTT.

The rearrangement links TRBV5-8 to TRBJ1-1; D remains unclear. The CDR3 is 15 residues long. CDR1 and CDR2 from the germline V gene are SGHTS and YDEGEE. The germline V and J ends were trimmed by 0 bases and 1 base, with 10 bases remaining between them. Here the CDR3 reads CASSLDHYRNTEAFF. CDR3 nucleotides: TGTGCCAGCAGCTTGGACCATTACAGGAACACTGAAGCTTTCTTT.

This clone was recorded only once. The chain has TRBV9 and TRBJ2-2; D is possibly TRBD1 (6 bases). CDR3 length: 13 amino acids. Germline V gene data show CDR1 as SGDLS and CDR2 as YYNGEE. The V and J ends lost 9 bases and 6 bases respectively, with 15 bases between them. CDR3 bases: TGTGCCACAGGGACAACCACGTCCGGGGAGCTGTTTTTT. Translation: CATGTTTSGELFF.

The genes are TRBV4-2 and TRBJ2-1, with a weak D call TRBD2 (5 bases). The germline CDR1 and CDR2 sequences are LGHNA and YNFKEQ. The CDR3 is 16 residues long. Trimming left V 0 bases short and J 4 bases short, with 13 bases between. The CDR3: CASSQEIRTAYNEQFF. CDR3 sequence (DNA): TGTGCCAGCAGCCAAGAGATCCGGACTGCATACAATGAGCAGTTCTTC.

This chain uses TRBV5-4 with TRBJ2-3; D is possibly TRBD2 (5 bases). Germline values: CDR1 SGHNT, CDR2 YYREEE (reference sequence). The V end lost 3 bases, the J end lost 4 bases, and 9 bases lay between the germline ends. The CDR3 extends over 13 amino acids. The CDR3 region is CASSWERADTQYF. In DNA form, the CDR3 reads TGTGCCAGCAGCTGGGAGAGAGCAGATACGCAGTATTTT.

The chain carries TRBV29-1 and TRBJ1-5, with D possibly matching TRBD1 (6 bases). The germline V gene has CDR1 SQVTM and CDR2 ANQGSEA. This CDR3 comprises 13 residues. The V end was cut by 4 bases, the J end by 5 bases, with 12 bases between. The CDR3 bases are TGCAGCGTTGCACAGGGTCAGGATCAGCCCCAGCATTTT. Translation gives CSVAQGQDQPQHF.

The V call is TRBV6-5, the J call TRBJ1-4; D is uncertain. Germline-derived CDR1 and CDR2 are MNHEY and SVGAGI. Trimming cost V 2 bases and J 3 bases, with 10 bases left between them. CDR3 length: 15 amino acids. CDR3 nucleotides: TGTGCCAGCAGTTACGACACGGCCCCTAATGAAAAACTGTTTTTT. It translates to CASSYDTAPNEKLFF.

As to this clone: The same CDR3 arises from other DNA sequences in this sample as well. CDR3 sequence reads: CASSSGGETQYF. Here the CDR3 DNA reads TGTGCCAGCAGTTCCGGCGGGGAGACCCAGTACTTC. The chain carries TRBV7-2 and TRBJ2-5; D possibly corresponds to TRBD2 (5 bases). The CDR3 totals 12 residues. V lost 6 bases and J 5 bases, leaving 10 bases between the germline ends. Germline V gives CDR1 SGHTA, CDR2 FQGNSA. Full variable domain (outside the CDR3, taken from reference TRBV7-2 and TRBJ2-5): GAGVSQSPSNKVTEKGKDVELRCDPISGHTALYWYRQSLGQGLEFLIYFQGNSAPDKSGLPSDRFSAERTGGSVSTLTIQRTQQEDSAVYLCASSSGGETQYFGPGTRLLVL.

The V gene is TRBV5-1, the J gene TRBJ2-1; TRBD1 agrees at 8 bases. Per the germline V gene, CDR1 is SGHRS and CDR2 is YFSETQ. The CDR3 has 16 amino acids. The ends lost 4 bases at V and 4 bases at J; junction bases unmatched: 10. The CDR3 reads CASSQRATGAYNEQFF. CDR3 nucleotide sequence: TGCGCCAGCAGCCAGAGGGCGACAGGGGCATACAATGAGCAGTTCTTC.

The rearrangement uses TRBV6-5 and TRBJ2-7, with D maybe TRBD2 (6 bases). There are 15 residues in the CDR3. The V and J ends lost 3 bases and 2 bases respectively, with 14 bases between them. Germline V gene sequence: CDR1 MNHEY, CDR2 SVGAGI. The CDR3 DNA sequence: TGTGCCAGCAGTTATCAGGGCGGGACGACCTACGAGCAGTACTTC. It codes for CASSYQGGTTYEQYF.